This is a list of T cell receptor beta chains from one sample in a study of metastatic and nonmetastatic thyroid tumors. With MiXCR, TCRdb reprocessed the PCR reads. This table has fewer than 20,000 clones, roughly 27% appearing once. Sequencing was performed on tumor tissue. All receptors come from a male donor with papillary thyroid cancer or a benign thyroid nodule (not recorded which). Some clones in this sample may be carry-over from other donors' samples. Both conserved end residues are part of each CDR3. D genes are given only for firm matches. Clone size is given for some rows only: seen once, a few or many times, or a class if the clone is expanded.

CDR3aa: CASSPTFGGYGYTF; CDR3nt: TGTGCCAGTAGTCCTACCTTCGGCGGTTATGGCTACACCTTC; j_gene: TRBJ1-2; abundance: NA; d_gene: NA; v_gene: TRBV19
CDR3aa: CASTLAGKETQYF; CDR3nt: TGCGCCAGCACGTTAGCGGGGAAGGAGACCCAGTACTTC; j_gene: TRBJ2-5; abundance: NA; d_gene: TRBD2; v_gene: TRBV5-1
CDR3aa: CSATPGGRGNQPQHF; CDR3nt: TGCAGTGCTACCCCAGGGGGCAGGGGCAATCAGCCCCAGCATTTT; j_gene: TRBJ1-5; abundance: medium-sized; d_gene: TRBD1; v_gene: TRBV20-1
CDR3aa: CASSNSDTDTQYF; CDR3nt: TGTGCCAGCAGCAACTCCGACACAGATACGCAGTATTTT; j_gene: TRBJ2-3; abundance: many; d_gene: NA; v_gene: TRBV6-4
CDR3aa: CASSPGGGPFSYEQYF; CDR3nt: TGTGCCAGCAGCCCGGGGGGCGGGCCCTTTTCCTACGAGCAGTACTTC; j_gene: TRBJ2-7; abundance: NA; d_gene: NA; v_gene: TRBV11-2
CDR3aa: CASSPQGDTGELFF; CDR3nt: TGTGCCAGCAGCCCACAGGGAGACACCGGGGAGCTGTTTTTT; j_gene: TRBJ2-2; abundance: NA; d_gene: NA; v_gene: TRBV7-9
CDR3aa: CASSRALNTEAFF; CDR3nt: TGTGCCAGCAGTCGGGCGTTGAACACTGAAGCTTTCTTT; j_gene: TRBJ1-1; abundance: NA; d_gene: NA; v_gene: TRBV7-2
CDR3aa: CSALGVAGAARNEQYF; CDR3nt: TGCAGTGCCCTCGGGGTAGCGGGAGCCGCCCGCAACGAGCAGTACTTC; j_gene: TRBJ2-7; abundance: NA; d_gene: TRBD2; v_gene: TRBV20-1
CDR3aa: CASSSRRAGQTGELFF; CDR3nt: TGCGCCAGCAGCTCCCGGAGGGCAGGGCAGACCGGGGAGCTGTTTTTT; j_gene: TRBJ2-2; abundance: few; d_gene: NA; v_gene: TRBV5-1
CDR3aa: CASSDGRDWTDTQDF; CDR3nt: TGTGCCAGCAGTGACGGGAGGGATTGGACAGATACGCAGGATTTT; j_gene: TRBJ2-3; abundance: NA; d_gene: TRBD2; v_gene: TRBV6-5
CDR3aa: CASSLIAGRPLDEQYF; CDR3nt: TGTGCCAGCAGTTTAATAGCGGGGAGACCGTTAGACGAGCAGTACTTC; j_gene: TRBJ2-7; abundance: NA; d_gene: TRBD2; v_gene: TRBV27
CDR3aa: CASVTGGSYEQYF; CDR3nt: TGTGCCAGCGTGACAGGAGGCTCCTACGAGCAGTACTTC; j_gene: TRBJ2-7; abundance: many; d_gene: NA; v_gene: TRBV28
CDR3aa: CASSMDSSYNEQFF; CDR3nt: TGTGCCAGCTCAATGGACAGCTCCTACAATGAGCAGTTCTTC; j_gene: TRBJ2-1; abundance: NA; d_gene: NA; v_gene: TRBV7-3
CDR3aa: CASRGGISRTSSYEQYF; CDR3nt: TGTGCCAGCAGAGGTGGAATTTCCAGGACTAGCTCCTACGAGCAGTACTTC; j_gene: TRBJ2-7; abundance: NA; d_gene: TRBD2; v_gene: TRBV6-1
CDR3aa: CASSIPWQNTEAFF; CDR3nt: TGTGCCAGTAGTATTCCTTGGCAGAACACTGAAGCTTTCTTT; j_gene: TRBJ1-1; abundance: NA; d_gene: NA; v_gene: TRBV19
CDR3aa: CASSTRQGAQETQYF; CDR3nt: TGTGCCAGCAGCACCCGACAGGGGGCTCAAGAGACCCAGTACTTC; j_gene: TRBJ2-5; abundance: many; d_gene: TRBD1; v_gene: TRBV7-2
CDR3aa: CASTPGQGLDGYTF; CDR3nt: TGTGCCAGCACCCCGGGACAGGGGCTCGATGGCTACACCTTC; j_gene: TRBJ1-2; abundance: few; d_gene: TRBD1; v_gene: TRBV6-1
CDR3aa: CASSRPDRGGNEQFF; CDR3nt: TGTGCCAGCAGCCGCCCTGACAGGGGCGGGAATGAGCAGTTCTTC; j_gene: TRBJ2-1; abundance: NA; d_gene: TRBD1; v_gene: TRBV11-2
CDR3aa: CASSLVRGRDTGELFF; CDR3nt: TGCGCCAGCAGCTTGGTCAGGGGGCGCGACACCGGGGAGCTGTTTTTT; j_gene: TRBJ2-2; abundance: once; d_gene: TRBD1; v_gene: TRBV5-1
CDR3aa: CASSYRDEQYF; CDR3nt: TGTGCCAGCAGCTACAGGGACGAGCAGTACTTC; j_gene: TRBJ2-7; abundance: few; d_gene: NA; v_gene: TRBV7-9
CDR3aa: CASSHGLAGNEQFF; CDR3nt: TGTGCCAGCAGTCATGGACTAGCGGGCAATGAGCAGTTCTTC; j_gene: TRBJ2-1; abundance: NA; d_gene: TRBD2; v_gene: TRBV6-1
CDR3aa: CASSQAGTYEQYF; CDR3nt: TGTGCCAGCAGCCAAGCCGGTACCTACGAGCAGTACTTC; j_gene: TRBJ2-7; abundance: once; d_gene: NA; v_gene: TRBV4-2
CDR3aa: CASSWDPSYGYTF; CDR3nt: TGTGCCAGCAGTTGGGACCCTTCCTATGGCTACACCTTC; j_gene: TRBJ1-2; abundance: few; d_gene: NA; v_gene: TRBV28
CDR3aa: CASKETDRAGNTIYF; CDR3nt: TGTGCCAGCAAAGAAACGGACAGGGCTGGAAACACCATATATTTT; j_gene: TRBJ1-3; abundance: many; d_gene: TRBD1; v_gene: TRBV4-2
CDR3aa: CASSRATDYNEQFF; CDR3nt: TGTGCCAGCAGCCGGGCCACAGACTACAATGAGCAGTTCTTC; j_gene: TRBJ2-1; abundance: NA; d_gene: NA; v_gene: TRBV3-1
CDR3aa: CASSRDVSYEQYF; CDR3nt: TGTGCCAGCTCACGGGACGTGTCCTACGAGCAGTACTTC; j_gene: TRBJ2-7; abundance: many; d_gene: NA; v_gene: TRBV18
CDR3aa: CASNYEVNSPLHF; CDR3nt: TGTGCCAGCAATTATGAGGTGAATTCACCCCTCCACTTT; j_gene: TRBJ1-6; abundance: NA; d_gene: NA; v_gene: TRBV6-5
CDR3aa: CASSEGQVETQYF; CDR3nt: TGTGCCAGCAGTGAAGGACAGGTAGAGACCCAGTACTTC; j_gene: TRBJ2-5; abundance: NA; d_gene: NA; v_gene: TRBV2
CDR3aa: CASSYQGASYEQYF; CDR3nt: TGTGCCAGCAGTTACCAGGGGGCATCCTACGAGCAGTACTTC; j_gene: TRBJ2-7; abundance: many; d_gene: TRBD1; v_gene: TRBV6-2/TRBV6-3
CDR3aa: CASSPRRDTIQETQYF; CDR3nt: TGTGCCAGCAGCCCCCGGAGGGACACCATCCAAGAGACCCAGTACTTC; j_gene: TRBJ2-5; abundance: many; d_gene: NA; v_gene: TRBV7-6
CDR3aa: CASSMAINQPQNF; CDR3nt: TGTGCCAGCAGTATGGCGATCAATCAGCCCCAGAATTTT; j_gene: TRBJ1-5; abundance: NA; d_gene: NA; v_gene: TRBV9
CDR3aa: CASSVGLTPNSPLHF; CDR3nt: TGCGCCAGCAGCGTGGGACTAACTCCCAATTCACCCCTCCACTTT; j_gene: TRBJ1-6; abundance: NA; d_gene: NA; v_gene: TRBV5-1